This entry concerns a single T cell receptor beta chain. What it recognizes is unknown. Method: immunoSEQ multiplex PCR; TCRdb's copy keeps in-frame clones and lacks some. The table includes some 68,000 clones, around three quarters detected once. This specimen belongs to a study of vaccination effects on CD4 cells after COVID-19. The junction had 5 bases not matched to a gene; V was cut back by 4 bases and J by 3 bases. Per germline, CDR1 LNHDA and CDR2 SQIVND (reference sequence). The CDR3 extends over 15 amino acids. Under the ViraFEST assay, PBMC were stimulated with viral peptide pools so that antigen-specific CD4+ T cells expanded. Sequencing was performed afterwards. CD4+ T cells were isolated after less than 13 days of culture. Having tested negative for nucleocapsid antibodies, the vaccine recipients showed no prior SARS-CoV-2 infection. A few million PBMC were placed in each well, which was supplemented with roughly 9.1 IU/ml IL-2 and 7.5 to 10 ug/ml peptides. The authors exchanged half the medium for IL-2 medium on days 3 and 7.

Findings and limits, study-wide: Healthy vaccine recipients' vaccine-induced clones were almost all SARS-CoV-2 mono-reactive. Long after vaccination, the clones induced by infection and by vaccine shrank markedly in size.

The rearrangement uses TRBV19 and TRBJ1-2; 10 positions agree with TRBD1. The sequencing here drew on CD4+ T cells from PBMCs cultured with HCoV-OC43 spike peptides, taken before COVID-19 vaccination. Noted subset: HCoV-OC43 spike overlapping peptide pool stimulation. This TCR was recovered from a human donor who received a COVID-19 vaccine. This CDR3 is CASSTRQGADYGYTF. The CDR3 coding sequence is TGTGCCAGTAGTACTAGACAGGGGGCGGACTATGGCTACACCTTC.